The rows below give T cell receptor beta chains drawn from one sample of a study of blood T cell repertoires in COVID-19. Profiled with immunoSEQ multiplex PCR; TCRdb holds only in-frame clones, not every one. This sample has around 500,000 clones, with 75% to 90% found just once. The sequencing sample was made of PBMCs or T cells enriched from blood (not recorded which). The receptors here all came from a woman aged 55-70 years who had recovered from COVID-19. CDR3s include the opening cysteine and the closing phenylalanine or tryptophan. The D gene is left open where the match is weak. Clone size is not always given. Where it is, it says once, few, many or a class for expanded clones.

V	D	size	J	DNA	CDR3
TRBV18	.	few	TRBJ2-3	TGTGCCAGCTCACCTTTACCGCGGGGGACACACACAGATACGCAGTATTTT	CASSPLPRGTHTDTQYF
TRBV5-1	TRBD1	.	TRBJ2-1	TGCGCCAGCAGCTTACAGGGGTGGAATGAGCAGTTCTTC	CASSLQGWNEQFF
TRBV3-1/TRBV3-2	.	.	TRBJ2-2	TGTGCCAGCAGCCAAAGGAGGGACACCGGGGAGCTGTTTTTT	CASSQRRDTGELFF
TRBV9	.	.	TRBJ1-2	TGTGCCAGCAGCGTAGGGGCAGGGGACAACTATGGCTACACCTTC	CASSVGAGDNYGYTF
TRBV27	.	many	TRBJ2-3	TGTGCCAGCAGTTTAGGGTGGGCCTCCCCCTTCACAGATACGCAGTATTTT	CASSLGWASPFTDTQYF
TRBV27	TRBD1	.	TRBJ1-2	TGTGCCAGCAGTTTAGGCAGGGGGTACTATGGCTACACCTTC	CASSLGRGYYGYTF
TRBV2	TRBD1	.	TRBJ2-2	TGTGCCAGCAGGGAAGACAGGGGGTACACCGGGGAGCTGTTTTTT	CASREDRGYTGELFF
TRBV5-1	TRBD1	.	TRBJ2-7	TGCGCCAGCAGCTCGACAGGGGTAGACTACGAGCAGTACTTC	CASSSTGVDYEQYF
TRBV19	.	few	TRBJ1-2	TGTGCCAGTAGTATAGATCTCGGAGGATTAGATGGCTACACCTTC	CASSIDLGGLDGYTF
TRBV6-5	.	.	TRBJ2-7	TGTGCCAGCAGTTATAATTTCGGTCGGGGAGACGAGCAGTACTTC	CASSYNFGRGDEQYF
TRBV6-5	.	.	TRBJ2-3	TGTGCCAGCAGTTCGCCAGGGGATACGCAGTATTTT	CASSSPGDTQYF
TRBV18	TRBD2	.	TRBJ2-3	TGTGCCAGCTCACCCTTAGCGGGCGAATTCACAGATACGCAGTATTTT	CASSPLAGEFTDTQYF
TRBV30	.	.	TRBJ2-3	TGTGCCTGGACCAGGGGAAGCACAGATACGCAGTATTTT	CAWTRGSTDTQYF
TRBV5-4	.	.	TRBJ2-5	TGTGCCAGCAGCTTGGGGGGTAGAGGGGAGACCCAGTACTTC	CASSLGGRGETQYF
TRBV11-3	TRBD1	.	TRBJ1-3	TGTGCCAGCAGCTCCGGGACAGGGAGGACGGGAGTTGGAAACACCATATATTTT	CASSSGTGRTGVGNTIYF
TRBV7-2	TRBD2	.	TRBJ2-3	TGTGCCAGCAGGTCAGGACTAGCGGGGGGTTATACGCAGTATTTT	CASRSGLAGGYTQYF
TRBV2	.	once	TRBJ1-1	TGTGCCAGCAGTGTCAGTACCCTCGGGGACACTGAAGCTTTCTTT	CASSVSTLGDTEAFF
TRBV9	TRBD2	.	TRBJ2-1	TGTGCCAGCAGCGTAGGCTCCCTAGCGGCGGAGCAGTTCTTC	CASSVGSLAAEQFF
TRBV14	.	.	TRBJ2-1	TGTGCCAGCAGTCCCCAGGGGAGACAGGCTGAGCAGTTCTTC	CASSPQGRQAEQFF
TRBV11-2	.	few	TRBJ1-3	TGTGCCAGCAGCTTACGTACTGACTCTGGAAACACCATATATTTT	CASSLRTDSGNTIYF
TRBV5-1	.	.	TRBJ2-2	TGCGCCAGCAGCTTGGTCGTGGGGCCGGCCGGGGAGCTGTTTTTT	CASSLVVGPAGELFF
TRBV5-1	TRBD2	.	TRBJ2-3	TGCGCCAGCAGCTTGGGGGCCAGCGGGGGAAGGGATACGCAGTATTTT	CASSLGASGGRDTQYF
TRBV5-1	.	.	TRBJ1-1	TGCGCCAGCAGCTTGGGAGGTTCGTTGAACACTGAAGCTTTCTTT	CASSLGGSLNTEAFF
TRBV10-3	.	.	TRBJ1-2	TGTGCCACCGGGCGGGGAGGCGACTATGGCTACACCTTC	CATGRGGDYGYTF
TRBV4-1	.	.	TRBJ1-3	TGCGCCAGCAGCCAAGATTCGGGGATTGGAAACACCATATATTTT	CASSQDSGIGNTIYF
TRBV30	TRBD1	.	TRBJ1-4	TGTGCCTGGAGTGTACATGGGACAGGGAGAAAACTGTTTTTT	CAWSVHGTGRKLFF
TRBV5-1	.	.	TRBJ1-2	TGCGCCAGCAGCCCTGGTGGACAGCAGATTATTACCTATGGCTACACCTTC	CASSPGGQQIITYGYTF
TRBV19	TRBD1	few	TRBJ1-6	TGTGCCAGTAGTACCTGGACAGGGGGGAGATATTCACCCCTCCACTTT	CASSTWTGGRYSPLHF
TRBV9	.	.	TRBJ1-3	TGTGCCAGCAGCGTAGGAGTAAGAGTTTCCTCTGGAAACACCATATATTTT	CASSVGVRVSSGNTIYF
TRBV6-1	.	.	TRBJ1-5	TGTGCCAGCAAGGGGCAGCAAAGCAATCAGCCCCAGCATTTT	CASKGQQSNQPQHF
TRBV7-9	.	.	TRBJ2-3	TGTGCCAGCAGCTTCGGGGGGCGGACGCAGTATTTT	CASSFGGRTQYF
TRBV27	TRBD1	.	TRBJ1-1	TGTGCCAGCACATTGACAGGGGATGGCACTGAAGCTTTCTTT	CASTLTGDGTEAFF
TRBV9	TRBD1	.	TRBJ1-2	TGTGCCAGCAGCCCCGGACAGGGTAACTATGGCTACACCTTC	CASSPGQGNYGYTF
TRBV5-5	TRBD1	.	TRBJ1-5	TGTGCCAGCAGCTTGGGGGGGACAGGGAATCAGCCCCAGCATTTT	CASSLGGTGNQPQHF
TRBV7-9	.	.	TRBJ1-4	TGTGCCAGCAGCTTCTATGAAAAACTGTTTTTT	CASSFYEKLFF
TRBV21-1	.	.	TRBJ1-5	TGTGCCAGCAGCAAGGACAGGCTTTATAGCAATCAGCCCCAGCATTTT	CASSKDRLYSNQPQHF
TRBV6-5	.	.	TRBJ1-4	TGTGCCAGCAGTTACGGAGGGGTCTATGAAAAACTGTTTTTT	CASSYGGVYEKLFF
TRBV2	.	.	TRBJ2-3	TGTGCCGCACTCTGGAGGAATACGCAGTATTTT	CAALWRNTQYF
TRBV6-5	.	.	TRBJ2-4	TGTGCCAGCACGCCCTCCTTTGGGCGAAACATTCAGTACTTC	CASTPSFGRNIQYF
TRBV28	.	.	TRBJ2-3	TGTGCCAGCAGTCCGGCTGGGGGAGGCCCCACAGATACGCAGTATTTT	CASSPAGGGPTDTQYF
TRBV19	TRBD1	.	TRBJ1-2	TGTGCCAGTAGTATACTACCGGGACAGGGGGACGATGGCTACACCTTC	CASSILPGQGDDGYTF
TRBV27	.	.	TRBJ1-6	TGTGCCAGCACAGGGTTTCTTAATTCACCCCTCCACTTT	CASTGFLNSPLHF